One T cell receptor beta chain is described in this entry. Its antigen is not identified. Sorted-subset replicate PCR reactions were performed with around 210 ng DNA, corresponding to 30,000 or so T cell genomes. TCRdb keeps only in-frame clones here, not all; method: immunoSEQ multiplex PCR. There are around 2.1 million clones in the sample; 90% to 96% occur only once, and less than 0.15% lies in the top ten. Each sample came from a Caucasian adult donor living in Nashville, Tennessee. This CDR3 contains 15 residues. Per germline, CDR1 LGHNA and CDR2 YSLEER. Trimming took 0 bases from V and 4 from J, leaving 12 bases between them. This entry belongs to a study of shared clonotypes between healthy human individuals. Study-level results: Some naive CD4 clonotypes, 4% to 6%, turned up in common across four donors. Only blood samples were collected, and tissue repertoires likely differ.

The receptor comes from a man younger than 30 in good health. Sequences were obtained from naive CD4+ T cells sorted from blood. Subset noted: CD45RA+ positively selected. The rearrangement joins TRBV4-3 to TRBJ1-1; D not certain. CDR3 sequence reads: CASSQDLIKGTEAFF. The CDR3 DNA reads TGCGCCAGCAGCCAAGATCTGATCAAGGGCACTGAAGCTTTCTTT.